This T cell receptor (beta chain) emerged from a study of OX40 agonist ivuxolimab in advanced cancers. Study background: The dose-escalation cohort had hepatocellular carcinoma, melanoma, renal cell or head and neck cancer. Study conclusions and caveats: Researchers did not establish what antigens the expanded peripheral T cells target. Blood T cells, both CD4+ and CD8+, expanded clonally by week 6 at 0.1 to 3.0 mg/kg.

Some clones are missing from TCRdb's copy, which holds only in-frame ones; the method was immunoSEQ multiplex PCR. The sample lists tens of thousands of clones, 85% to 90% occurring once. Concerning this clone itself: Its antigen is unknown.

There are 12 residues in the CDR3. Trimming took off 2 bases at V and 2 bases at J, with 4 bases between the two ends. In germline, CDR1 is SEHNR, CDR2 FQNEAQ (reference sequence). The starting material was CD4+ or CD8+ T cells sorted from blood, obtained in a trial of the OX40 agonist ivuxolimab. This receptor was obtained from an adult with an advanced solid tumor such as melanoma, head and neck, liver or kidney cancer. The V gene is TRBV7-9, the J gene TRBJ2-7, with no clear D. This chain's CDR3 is CASSLQAYEQYF. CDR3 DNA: TGTGCCAGCAGCTTACAGGCCTACGAGCAGTACTTC.